This T cell receptor (beta chain) comes out of a study of cytomegalovirus exposure and HLA in healthy donors. Whole-study findings and limits: Presence/absence analyses assumed roughly uniform sequencing depth across donors, which may not hold. Some V segments could not be told apart, so they were left out, TRBV6-2 and TRBV6-3 among them. As a later analysis revealed, most CMV-associated TCR beta chains appeared HLA-restricted.

V was cut by 9 bases and J by 3 bases, with 12 bases left in between. The CDR3 length is 13 residues. From germline, CDR1 is ENHRY and CDR2 SYGVKD. PCR employed 60 Vbeta and 13 Jbeta primers. The repertoire was sequenced with immunoSEQ multiplex PCR; TCRdb's copy has only in-frame clones and lacks some. The sample data list 150,000 to 200,000 clones. Comment on this clone: What it recognizes is unknown.

The chain joins TRBV10-3 to TRBJ1-5; D is uncertain. Material for sequencing was PBMCs. This sequence originates from a man under 40 in good health and CMV-seronegative. This CDR3 reads CAIQAEVNQPQHF. CDR3 DNA sequence: TGTGCCATTCAGGCGGAGGTCAATCAGCCCCAGCATTTT.